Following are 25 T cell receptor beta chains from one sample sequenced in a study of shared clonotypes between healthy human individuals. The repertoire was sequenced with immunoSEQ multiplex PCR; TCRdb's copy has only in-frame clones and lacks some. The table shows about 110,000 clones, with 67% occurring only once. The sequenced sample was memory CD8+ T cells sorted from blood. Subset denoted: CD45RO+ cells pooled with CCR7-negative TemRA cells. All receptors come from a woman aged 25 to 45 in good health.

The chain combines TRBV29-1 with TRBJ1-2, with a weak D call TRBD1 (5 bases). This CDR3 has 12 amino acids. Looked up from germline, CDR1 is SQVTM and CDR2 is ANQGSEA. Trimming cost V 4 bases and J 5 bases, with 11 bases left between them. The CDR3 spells CSVVGEGYGYTF. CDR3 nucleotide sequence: TGCAGCGTTGTCGGGGAGGGGTATGGCTACACCTTC.

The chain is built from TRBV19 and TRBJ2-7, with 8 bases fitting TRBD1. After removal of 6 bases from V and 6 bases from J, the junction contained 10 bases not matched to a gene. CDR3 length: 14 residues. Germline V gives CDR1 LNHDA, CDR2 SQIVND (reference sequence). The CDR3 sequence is CASSARDRGPEQYF. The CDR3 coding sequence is TGTGCCAGTAGCGCGCGAGACAGGGGTCCCGAGCAGTACTTC. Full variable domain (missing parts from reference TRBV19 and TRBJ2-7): DGGITQSPKYLFRKEGQNVTLSCEQNLNHDAMYWYRQDPGQGLRLIYYSQIVNDFQKGDIAEGYSVSREKKESFPLTVTSAQKNPTAFYLCASSARDRGPEQYFGPGTRLTVT.

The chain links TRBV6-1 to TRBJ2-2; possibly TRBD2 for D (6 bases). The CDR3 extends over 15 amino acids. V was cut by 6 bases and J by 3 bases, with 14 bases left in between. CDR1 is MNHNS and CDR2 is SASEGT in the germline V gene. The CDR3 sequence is CASSVGTLHTGELFF. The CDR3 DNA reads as TGTGCCAGCAGCGTGGGGACTCTCCACACCGGGGAGCTGTTTTTT.

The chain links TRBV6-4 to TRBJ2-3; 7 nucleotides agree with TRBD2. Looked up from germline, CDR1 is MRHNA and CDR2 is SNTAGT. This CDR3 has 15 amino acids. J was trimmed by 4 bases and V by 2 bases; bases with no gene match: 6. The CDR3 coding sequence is TGTGCCAGCAGTGACGGCGGGAGCGGCGCAGATACGCAGTATTTT. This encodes CASSDGGSGADTQYF.

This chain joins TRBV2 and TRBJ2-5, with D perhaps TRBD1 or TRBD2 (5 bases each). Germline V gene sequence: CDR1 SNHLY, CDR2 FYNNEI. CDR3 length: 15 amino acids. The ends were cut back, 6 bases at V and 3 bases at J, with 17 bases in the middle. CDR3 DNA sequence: TGTGCCAGCAGGGCGAGTCTGGGGCGGGAAGAGACCCAGTACTTC. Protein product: CASRASLGREETQYF.

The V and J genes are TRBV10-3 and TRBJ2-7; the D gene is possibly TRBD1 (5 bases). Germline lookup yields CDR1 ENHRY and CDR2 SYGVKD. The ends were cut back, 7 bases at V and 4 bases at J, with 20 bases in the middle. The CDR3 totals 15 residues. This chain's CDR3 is CAITQEGAWPYEQYF. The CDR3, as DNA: TGTGCCATCACCCAGGAAGGGGCCTGGCCGTACGAGCAGTACTTC.

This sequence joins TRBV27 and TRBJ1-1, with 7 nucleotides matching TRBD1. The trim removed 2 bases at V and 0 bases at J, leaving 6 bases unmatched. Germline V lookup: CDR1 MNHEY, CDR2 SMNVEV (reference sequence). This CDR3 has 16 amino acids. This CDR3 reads CASSLAQGGMNTEAFF. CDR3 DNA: TGTGCCAGCAGTTTAGCCCAGGGGGGCATGAACACTGAAGCTTTCTTT.

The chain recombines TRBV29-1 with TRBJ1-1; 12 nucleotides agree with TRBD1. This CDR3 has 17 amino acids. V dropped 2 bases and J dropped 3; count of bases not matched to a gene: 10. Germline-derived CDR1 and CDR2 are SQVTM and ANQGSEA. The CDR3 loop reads CSVENRDRGLWYTEAFF. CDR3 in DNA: TGCAGCGTTGAAAACCGGGACAGGGGGCTGTGGTACACTGAAGCTTTCTTT.

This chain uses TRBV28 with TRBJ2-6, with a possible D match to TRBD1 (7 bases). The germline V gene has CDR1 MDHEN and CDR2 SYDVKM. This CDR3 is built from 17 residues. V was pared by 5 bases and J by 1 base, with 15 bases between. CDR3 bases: TGTGCCAGCAGTCAGGGGGACTCCGGGTCTGGGGCCAACGTCCTGACTTTC. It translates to CASSQGDSGSGANVLTF.

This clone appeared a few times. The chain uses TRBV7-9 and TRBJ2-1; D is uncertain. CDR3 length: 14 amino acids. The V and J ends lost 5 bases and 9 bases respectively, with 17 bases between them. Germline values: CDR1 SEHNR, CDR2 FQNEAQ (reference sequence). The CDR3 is CASSQEDESAEQFF. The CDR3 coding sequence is TGTGCCAGCAGCCAAGAAGACGAGTCGGCTGAGCAGTTCTTC. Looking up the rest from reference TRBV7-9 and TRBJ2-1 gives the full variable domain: DTGVSQNPRHKITKRGQNVTFRCDPISEHNRLYWYRQTLGQGPEFLTYFQNEAQLEKSRLLSDRFSAERPKGSFSTLEIQRTEQGDSAMYLCASSQEDESAEQFFGPGTRLTVL.

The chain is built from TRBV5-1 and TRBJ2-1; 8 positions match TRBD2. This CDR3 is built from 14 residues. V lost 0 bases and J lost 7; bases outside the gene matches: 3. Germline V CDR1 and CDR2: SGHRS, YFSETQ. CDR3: CASSLGRGANEQFF. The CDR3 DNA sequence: TGCGCCAGCAGCTTGGGGCGGGGGGCGAATGAGCAGTTCTTC.

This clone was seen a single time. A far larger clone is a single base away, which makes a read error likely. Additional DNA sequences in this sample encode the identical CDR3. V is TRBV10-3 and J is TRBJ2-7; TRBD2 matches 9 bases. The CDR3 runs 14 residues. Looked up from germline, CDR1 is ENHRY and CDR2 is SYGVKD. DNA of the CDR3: TGTGCCATCAGTGAGTCGCGGGAGGGCTACGAGCAATACTTC. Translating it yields CAISESREGYEQYF.

For the CDR3, the DNA is TGTGCCAGCACCCGGGAATTCTACAATGAGCAGTTCTTC. This encodes CASTREFYNEQFF. The chain carries TRBV6-1 and TRBJ2-1; possible D gene TRBD2, 5 bases. This CDR3 spans 13 amino acids. The ends were cut back, 7 bases at V and 3 bases at J, with 10 bases in the middle. Germline V gene lookup returns CDR1 MNHNS and CDR2 SASEGT.

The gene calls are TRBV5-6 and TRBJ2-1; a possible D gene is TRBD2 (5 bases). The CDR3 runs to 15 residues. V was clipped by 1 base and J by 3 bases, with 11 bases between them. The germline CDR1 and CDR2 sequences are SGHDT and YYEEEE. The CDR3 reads CASSLTLGGYNEQFF. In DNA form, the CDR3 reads TGTGCCAGCAGCTTGACCCTAGGAGGCTACAATGAGCAGTTCTTC.

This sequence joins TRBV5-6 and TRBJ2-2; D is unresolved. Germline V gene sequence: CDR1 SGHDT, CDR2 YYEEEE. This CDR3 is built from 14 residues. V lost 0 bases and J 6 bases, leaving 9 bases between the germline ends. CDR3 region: CASSLGEAPGELFF. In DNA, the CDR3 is TGTGCCAGCAGCTTGGGCGAAGCACCCGGGGAGCTGTTTTTT.

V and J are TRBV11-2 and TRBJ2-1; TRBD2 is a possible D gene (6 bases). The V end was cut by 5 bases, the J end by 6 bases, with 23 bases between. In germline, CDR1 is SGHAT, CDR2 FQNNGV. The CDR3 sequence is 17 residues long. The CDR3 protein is CASSRLFNRDSTNEQFF. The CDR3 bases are TGTGCCAGCAGCCGACTCTTTAACCGGGACTCGACCAATGAGCAGTTCTTC.

The CDR3 here is CASTEAGAGNTIYF. CDR3 nucleotides: TGTGCCAGTACTGAGGCAGGGGCTGGAAACACCATATATTTT. The genes are TRBV2 and TRBJ1-3; TRBD1 is a possible D gene (6 bases). Germline CDR1 SNHLY, CDR2 FYNNEI. CDR3 size: 14 residues. The V gene lost 9 bases and the J gene lost 2 bases, with 14 bases spanning the gap. Variable domain in full (rest from reference TRBV2 and TRBJ1-3): EPEVTQTPSHQVTQMGQEVILRCVPISNHLYFYWYRQILGQKVEFLVSFYNNEISEKSEIFDDQFSVERPDGSNFTLKIRSTKLEDSAMYFCASTEAGAGNTIYFGEGSWLTVV.

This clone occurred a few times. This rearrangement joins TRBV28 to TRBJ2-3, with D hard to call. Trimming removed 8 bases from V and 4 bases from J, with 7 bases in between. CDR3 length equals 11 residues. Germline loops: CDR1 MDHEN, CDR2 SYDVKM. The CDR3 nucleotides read TGTGCCAGCGATCATGCAGATACGCAGTATTTT. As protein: CASDHADTQYF.

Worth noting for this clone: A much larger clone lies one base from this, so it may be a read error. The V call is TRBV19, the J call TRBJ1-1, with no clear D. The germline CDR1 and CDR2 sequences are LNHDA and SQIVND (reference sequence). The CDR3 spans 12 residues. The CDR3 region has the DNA TGTGTCAGTAGTATCGGTTGGACTGAAGCTTTCTTT. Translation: CVSSIGWTEAFF.

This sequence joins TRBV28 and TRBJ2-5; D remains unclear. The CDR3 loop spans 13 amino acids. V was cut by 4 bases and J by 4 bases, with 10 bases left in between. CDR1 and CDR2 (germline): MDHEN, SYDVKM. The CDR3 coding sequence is TGTGCCAGCAGTTCCGGGTTGGGAGAGACCCAGTACTTC. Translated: CASSSGLGETQYF.

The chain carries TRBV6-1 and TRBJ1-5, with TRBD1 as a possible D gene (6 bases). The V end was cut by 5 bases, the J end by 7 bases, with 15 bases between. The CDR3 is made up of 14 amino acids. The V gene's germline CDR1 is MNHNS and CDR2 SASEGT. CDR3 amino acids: CASSYMGGRQPQHF. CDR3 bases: TGTGCCAGCAGTTATATGGGGGGCAGGCAGCCCCAGCATTTT.

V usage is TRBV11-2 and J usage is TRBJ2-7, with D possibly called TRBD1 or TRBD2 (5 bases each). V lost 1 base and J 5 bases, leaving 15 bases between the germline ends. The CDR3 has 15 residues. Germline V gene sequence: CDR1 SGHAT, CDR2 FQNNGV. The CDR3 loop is CASSLARGWDHEQYF. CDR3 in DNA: TGTGCCAGCAGCTTAGCTAGAGGGTGGGACCACGAGCAGTACTTC.

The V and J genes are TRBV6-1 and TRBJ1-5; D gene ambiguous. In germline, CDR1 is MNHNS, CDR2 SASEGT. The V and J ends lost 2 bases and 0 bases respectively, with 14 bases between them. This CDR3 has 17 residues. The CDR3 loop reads CASSEPNSTASNQPQHF. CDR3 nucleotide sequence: TGTGCCAGCAGTGAACCGAATAGTACAGCTAGCAATCAGCCCCAGCATTTT.

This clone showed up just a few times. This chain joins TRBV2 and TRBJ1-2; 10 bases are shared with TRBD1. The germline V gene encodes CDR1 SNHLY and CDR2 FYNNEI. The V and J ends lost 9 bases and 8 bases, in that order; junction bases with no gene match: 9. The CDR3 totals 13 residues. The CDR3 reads CARRVGTGDGYTF. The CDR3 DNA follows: TGTGCCAGGAGGGTCGGGACAGGGGACGGCTACACCTTC. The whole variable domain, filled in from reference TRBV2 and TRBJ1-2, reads EPEVTQTPSHQVTQMGQEVILRCVPISNHLYFYWYRQILGQKVEFLVSFYNNEISEKSEIFDDQFSVERPDGSNFTLKIRSTKLEDSAMYFCARRVGTGDGYTFGSGTRLTVV.

The CDR3 nucleotides read TGTGCCAGCAGCTTATCGGCCGTAGGATCTGAAGCTTTCTTT. Translated, it gives CASSLSAVGSEAFF. The rearrangement uses TRBV7-3 and TRBJ1-1; D ambiguous. Germline V gene data show CDR1 as SGHTA and CDR2 as FQGTGA. The CDR3 has 14 residues. V was trimmed by 2 bases and J by 6 bases, leaving 13 bases between them.